This T cell receptor (beta chain) derives from a study of OX40 agonist ivuxolimab in advanced cancers. Libraries were prepared by immunoSEQ multiplex PCR; TCRdb keeps only in-frame clonotypes and omits some of them. The top ten clones hold around 3% of a sample with fewer than 70,000 clones, about 85% of them seen once. Only a few counts were recorded for this clone. V was trimmed by 7 bases and J by 8 bases, leaving 11 bases between them. CDR3 length equals 10 residues. Germline assignment: CDR1 SQVTM and CDR2 ANQGSEA. This sample comprised CD4+ or CD8+ T cells sorted from blood, obtained in a trial of the OX40 agonist ivuxolimab. The TCR sequence derives from an adult with an advanced solid tumor such as melanoma, head and neck, liver or kidney cancer. This rearrangement joins TRBV29-1 to TRBJ1-2, with D hard to call. The CDR3 loop reads CSAETGGYTF. In DNA, the CDR3 is TGCAGCGCGGAGACGGGGGGCTACACCTTC.